The T cell receptor beta chain under discussion was sequenced for a study of response to subunit inactivated influenza vaccine. Losses at the gene ends were 2 bases for V and 5 bases for J; bases not matched to a gene: 8. CDR3 size: 16 residues. Germline values: CDR1 MNHEY, CDR2 SVGEGT. TCRdb analysed the RT-PCR reads with MiXCR anew, one entry per CDR3 protein. Among about half a million distinct CDR3 sequences listed, around 8% were seen once. This clonotype was detected ten times or more. The rearrangement links TRBV6-2 or TRBV6-3 to TRBJ2-3; TRBD2 matches 9 bases. The source of this sequence is a man aged 50 to 75 who received an inactivated influenza vaccine. The starting material was PBMCs from blood, obtained 23 to 25 months after vaccination. The CDR3 DNA reads as TGTGCCAGCAGTTACCAGATAGCGGGAGTTGGAGATACGCAGTATTTT. Its translation: CASSYQIAGVGDTQYF.